Described below is a single T cell receptor (beta chain) sequence and its context. Produced via immunoSEQ multiplex PCR; TCRdb's table is partial and in-frame only. In the table there are under 90,000 clones, just under 95% of which are singletons. Germline V gives CDR1 DFQATT, CDR2 SNEGSKA (reference sequence). CDR3 length: 11 amino acids. V lost 1 base and J 6 bases, leaving 7 bases between the germline ends. These data originate in a study of technical replicates of blood from a few donors. The sample consisted of T cells isolated from PBMCs. The genes are TRBV20-1 and TRBJ2-7, with D unclear. The origin of this receptor is a human donor in good health. The CDR3 here is CSARALPEQYF. CDR3 nucleotide sequence: TGCAGTGCTAGAGCTCTTCCCGAGCAGTACTTC.